This T cell receptor beta chain was observed in a study of T cells in Graves' hyperthyroidism and ophthalmopathy. RNA transcripts served as the template for amplifying TCR beta CDR3 regions. With the HTBI primer set, the TCR CDR3 went through a first round of RT-PCR. TCRdb reanalysed the multiplex PCR reads using MiXCR and keeps one entry per CDR3 protein. The data show approximately 630,000 distinct CDR3 sequences, roughly 15% seen once. Sequencing input: blood. The source is a woman younger than 45 with Graves' hyperthyroidism.

CDR3: CASSPGQGIVGEQFF. The CDR3 nucleotides are TGTGCCAGCAGCCCAGGACAGGGGATTGTGGGGGAGCAGTTCTTC. This chain links TRBV5-4 with TRBJ2-1; 9 bases are a match to TRBD1. The trim removed 4 bases at V and 10 bases at J, leaving 12 bases unmatched. The germline CDR1 and CDR2 sequences are SGHNT and YYREEE (reference sequence). The length of the CDR3 is 15 residues.